This T cell receptor (beta chain) was sequenced for a study of blood T cells in healthy people across ages. The individuals who served as donors were healthy Caucasians living in Russia, aged about 6 to 90. The study isolated at least 7 million PBMCs from each sample. The authors extracted at least 5.5 micrograms of total RNA per sample. In germline, CDR1 is SGHRS, CDR2 YFSETQ. V shed 0 bases, J shed 6 bases, and the junction held 3 bases outside the gene matches. The CDR3 has 14 amino acids. Then a second PCR, running about 6 to 12 cycles, was carried out with a sample-barcoded 5' primer and a J-beta primer mix. TCRdb passed the 5' RACE reads through MiXCR, listing each CDR3 protein once. The sample lists 700,000 or so distinct CDR3 sequences; around 41% were seen once.

The source of this sequence is a man older than 75 in good health. J is TRBJ1-2 and V is TRBV5-1; TRBD1 matches at 9 bases. Sequencing used blood. The CDR3 region has the DNA TGCGCCAGCAGCTTGGATACAGGGGGCAATGGCTACACCTTC. It codes for CASSLDTGGNGYTF.